This entry features one TCR beta chain sequence. The ends lost 2 bases at V and 2 bases at J; junction bases unmatched: 1. From germline, CDR1 is SGDLS and CDR2 YYNGEE. CDR3 length: 15 amino acids. The record originates from a study of blood T cell repertoires in COVID-19. Clones were read by immunoSEQ multiplex PCR, and TCRdb kept only the in-frame ones, dropping some. The sample has around 11,000 clones; around 80% are singletons. This receptor was taken from a man aged 65-85 years with active COVID-19. The chain carries TRBV9 and TRBJ2-1; TRBD1 aligns across 10 bases. The sequencing input was peripheral blood. CDR3 bases: TGTGCCAGCAGCGTCGGACAGGGGGCCTACAATGAGCAGTTCTTC. It encodes CASSVGQGAYNEQFF. The full variable domain, rest sourced from reference TRBV9 and TRBJ2-1, is DSGVTQTPKHLITATGQRVTLRCSPRSGDLSVYWYQQSLDQGLQFLIQYYNGEERAKGNILERFSAQQFPDLHSELNLSSLELGDSALYFCASSVGQGAYNEQFFGPGTRLTVL.